The 24 T cell receptor beta chains given below trace back to one sample, sequenced in a study of vaccination effects on CD4 cells after COVID-19. The antigens of these receptors remain unknown. Prior to sequencing, the ViraFEST assay stimulated PBMC with viral peptide pools, which expanded the antigen-specific CD4+ T cells. After roughly 10 days in culture, the CD4+ T cells were isolated. Vaccinees lacked prior SARS-CoV-2 infection and tested negative for nucleocapsid antibodies. Clones were sequenced by immunoSEQ multiplex PCR, and TCRdb holds only the in-frame ones, with some missing. This sample has 35,000 to 40,000 clones, with about 66% found just once. The sequences come from CD4+ T cells from PBMCs cultured with HCoV-OC43 spike peptides, collected before COVID-19 vaccination. Subset of the sample: HCoV-OC43 spike overlapping peptide pool stimulation. The receptors here all came from a human donor who received a COVID-19 vaccine.

V gene TRBV9 combines with J gene TRBJ1-2; TRBD1 matches at 7 bases. The CDR3 loop spans 14 amino acids. The trim removed 3 bases at V and 0 bases at J, leaving 2 bases unmatched. CDR1 and CDR2 (germline): SGDLS, YYNGEE. CDR3 nucleotides: TGTGCCAGCAGCGGGGGGACAGCTAACTATGGCTACACCTTC. This codes for CASSGGTANYGYTF.

This clone turned up a few times. The V call is TRBV6-5, the J call TRBJ2-1; a weak D match, TRBD2 (6 bases). CDR3 size: 14 residues. V dropped 6 bases and J dropped 3 bases, with 12 bases sitting between them. Germline CDR1 is MNHEY and CDR2 is SVGAGI. The CDR3 spells CASREGSNYNEQFF. In nucleotides, the CDR3 is TGTGCCAGCAGGGAGGGCTCCAACTACAATGAGCAGTTCTTC.

The rearrangement joins TRBV18 to TRBJ2-3; possibly TRBD1 for D (5 bases). V lost 3 bases, J lost 2 bases, and 12 bases lay in between. CDR1 is KGHSH and CDR2 is LQKENI in the germline V gene. The CDR3 consists of 15 residues. The CDR3 spells CASSPQGGPTDTQYF. The CDR3, as DNA: TGTGCCAGCTCACCGCAGGGTGGCCCCACAGATACGCAGTATTTT.

This clone was counted only a few times. V and J are TRBV27 and TRBJ2-2, with D tentatively TRBD2 (6 bases). CDR3 length: 15 amino acids. The V end was cut by 6 bases, the J end by 6 bases, with 17 bases between. Germline V CDR1 and CDR2: MNHEY, SMNVEV (reference sequence). The CDR3 region has the DNA TGTGCCAGCAGATTGGGACTTTTGGGAGCCGGGGAGCTGTTTTTT. This encodes CASRLGLLGAGELFF.

This clone has just one count. The CDR3 bases are TGTGCCAGCAGCCAAGGGGGCTTTGGGGGCTATGGCTACACCTTC. It yields the protein CASSQGGFGGYGYTF. The V and J genes are TRBV14 and TRBJ1-2, with D possibly matching TRBD1 (5 bases). There are 15 residues in the CDR3. V was clipped by 1 base and J by 4 bases, with 13 bases between them. The germline V gene has CDR1 SGHDN and CDR2 FVKESK.

V usage is TRBV24-1 and J usage is TRBJ2-1; 9 bases match TRBD1. Per the germline V gene, CDR1 is KGHDR and CDR2 is SFDVKD. The CDR3 runs to 15 residues. V lost 4 bases and J lost 4; bases outside the gene matches: 4. CDR3 protein: CATSDSGQGYNEQFF. CDR3 sequence (DNA): TGTGCCACCAGTGACTCGGGACAGGGTTACAATGAGCAGTTCTTC.

This clone has a handful of counts. This chain connects TRBV6-4 to TRBJ1-1; D is unresolved. CDR3 size: 14 residues. Trimming removed 0 bases at V and 4 bases at J, with 9 bases between. CDR1 and CDR2 from the germline V gene are MRHNA and SNTAGT. The CDR3 region is CASSDSSARTEAFF. Written as DNA, the CDR3 is TGTGCCAGCAGTGACTCAAGCGCACGCACTGAAGCTTTCTTT.

The genes are TRBV5-5 and TRBJ1-5; TRBD1 might be the D (5 bases). The V end was cut by 4 bases, the J end by 4 bases, with 24 bases between. CDR3 length: 18 residues. In germline, CDR1 is SGHKS, CDR2 YYEKEE (reference sequence). CDR3 region: CASSGGGEPGRSNQPQHF. The CDR3 DNA reads as TGTGCCAGCAGCGGGGGGGGTGAACCGGGACGTTCGAATCAGCCCCAGCATTTT.

The CDR3 region has the DNA TGCGCCAGCAGCCTATCCGGGACAGGATTCCAATACAATGAGCAGTTCTTC. Residues: CASSLSGTGFQYNEQFF. This chain joins TRBV5-1 and TRBJ2-1, with 8 positions matching TRBD1. This CDR3 is 17 amino acids long. CDR1 and CDR2 from the germline V gene are SGHRS and YFSETQ. V trimming: 4 bases; J trimming: 4 bases; junction bases outside the gene matches: 13. Complete variable domain (other parts from reference TRBV5-1 and TRBJ2-1): KAGVTQTPRYLIKTRGQQVTLSCSPISGHRSVSWYQQTPGQGLQFLFEYFSETQRNKGNFPGRFSGRQFSNSRSEMNVSTLELGDSALYLCASSLSGTGFQYNEQFFGPGTRLTVL.

V is TRBV7-9 and J is TRBJ1-1; 7 positions match TRBD1. This CDR3 comprises 14 residues. V shed 2 bases, J shed 11 bases, and the junction held 11 bases outside the gene matches. Germline values: CDR1 SEHNR, CDR2 FQNEAQ (reference sequence). CDR3 region: CASSLNAQGSVAFF. The DNA for the CDR3 is TGTGCCAGCAGCTTAAATGCACAGGGGAGTGTTGCTTTCTTT.

The J gene is TRBJ2-1, the V gene TRBV10-3, with D hard to call. This CDR3 comprises 14 residues. The germline gives CDR1 ENHRY, CDR2 SYGVKD. The germline V and J ends were trimmed by 6 bases and 8 bases, with 17 bases remaining between them. The CDR3 nucleotides are TGTGCCATCAGCCAGCTCGACATGGCCCATGAGCAGTTCTTC. Its translation: CAISQLDMAHEQFF.

This chain connects TRBV6-2 or TRBV6-3 to TRBJ1-5; D not resolved. V dropped 0 bases and J dropped 6 bases, with 3 bases sitting between them. The CDR3 runs to 12 residues. CDR1 and CDR2 from the germline V gene are MNHEY and SVGEGT. The CDR3 DNA is TGTGCCAGCAGTTACTCGGTTCAGCCCCAGCATTTT. Translating it yields CASSYSVQPQHF.

The chain combines TRBV5-6 with TRBJ1-4, with D unclear. The V and J ends lost 2 bases and 0 bases respectively, with 5 bases between them. The CDR3 is 14 residues long. CDR1 SGHDT and CDR2 YYEEEE come from the germline V gene. The chain's CDR3 is CASSFGATNEKLFF. The CDR3, as DNA: TGTGCCAGCAGCTTCGGGGCAACTAATGAAAAACTGTTTTTT.

This clone was counted only a few times. The chain recombines TRBV3-1 (or the pseudogene TRBV3-2) with TRBJ1-3, with TRBD1 matching over 9 bases. The CDR3 is 14 amino acids. Germline trimming cut 7 bases from V and 4 bases from J; bases unmatched to any gene: 5. Germline V gives CDR1 LGHDT, CDR2 YNNKEL (reference sequence). CDR3 sequence: CASTAGTGGNTIYF. In DNA form, the CDR3 reads TGTGCCAGCACAGCAGGGACAGGGGGAAACACCATATATTTT.

The chain couples TRBV11-2 to TRBJ1-5, with 8 bases fitting TRBD1. Per germline, CDR1 SGHAT and CDR2 FQNNGV. V lost 4 bases, J lost 9 bases, and 8 bases stayed unmatched. The CDR3 is 14 residues long. CDR3 in amino acids: CASSSGTGERPQHF. CDR3 nucleotides: TGTGCCAGCAGCTCCGGGACAGGCGAACGGCCCCAGCATTTT.

In its sample, this clone was seen a few times. The chain is built from TRBV5-1 and TRBJ1-3; D is possibly TRBD1 (6 bases). This CDR3 is built from 14 residues. The ends were cut back, 5 bases at V and 2 bases at J, with 11 bases in the middle. The V gene's germline CDR1 is SGHRS and CDR2 YFSETQ. The CDR3: CASRDGGPGNTIYF. For the CDR3, the DNA is TGCGCCAGCAGGGACGGGGGCCCTGGAAACACCATATATTTT.

This chain connects TRBV28 to TRBJ2-2; TRBD2 might be the D (7 bases). The ends were cut back, 7 bases at V and 1 base at J, with 19 bases in the middle. CDR3 length equals 17 residues. Germline-derived CDR1 and CDR2 are MDHEN and SYDVKM. CDR3 amino acids: CASTWVGGPLNTGELFF. In DNA form, the CDR3 reads TGTGCCAGCACCTGGGTGGGGGGGCCTCTGAACACCGGGGAGCTGTTTTTT.

The V call is TRBV6-5, the J call TRBJ2-1, with a possible D match to TRBD2 (5 bases). The CDR3 covers 13 residues. Germline CDR1 MNHEY, CDR2 SVGAGI. The germline V and J ends were trimmed by 5 bases and 6 bases, with 11 bases remaining between them. The CDR3 coding sequence is TGTGCCAGCAGTACCGGGAATGTCAATGAGCAGTTCTTC. This encodes CASSTGNVNEQFF.

This rearrangement joins TRBV6-4 to TRBJ2-1; D assignment may be TRBD1 or TRBD2 (6 bases each). The CDR3 extends over 16 amino acids. V lost 3 bases to trimming and J lost 6 bases, with 18 bases between them. Germline V gene sequence: CDR1 MRHNA, CDR2 SNTAGT. CDR3 in DNA: TGTGCCAGCAGTGAATGGTCGGGGGCAGACCCCAATGAGCAGTTCTTC. Its translation is CASSEWSGADPNEQFF.

V usage is TRBV29-1 and J usage is TRBJ2-7, with 15 bases aligning to TRBD2. The CDR3 has 14 amino acids. V lost 4 bases and J lost 6; bases outside the gene matches: 4. Germline-derived CDR1 and CDR2 are SQVTM and ANQGSEA. CDR3 DNA: TGCAGCGTTGGGACTAGCGGGGGGGCGATCGAGCAGTACTTC. Encoded protein: CSVGTSGGAIEQYF.

The chain carries TRBV10-3 and TRBJ2-7; 10 bases are a match to TRBD2. The trim removed 7 bases at V and 4 bases at J, leaving 10 bases unmatched. CDR1 ENHRY and CDR2 SYGVKD come from the germline V gene. The CDR3 has 15 residues. The CDR3 DNA sequence: TGTGCCATCATCTCTTCTCTAGCGGGGGATTACGAGCAGTACTTC. It yields the protein CAIISSLAGDYEQYF.

The count of this clone is one. The rearrangement uses TRBV4-1 and TRBJ2-2, with D possibly TRBD1 on 5 matching bases. The CDR3 runs 16 residues. V was shortened by 0 bases and J by 2 bases, with 10 bases between the two germline ends. In germline, CDR1 is MGHRA, CDR2 YSYEKL. The CDR3 DNA sequence: TGCGCCAGCAGCCAAGAGCGACAGATTAACACCGGGGAGCTGTTTTTT. Translated: CASSQERQINTGELFF.

This clone was detected only a few times. This chain uses TRBV5-1 with TRBJ2-1, with 7 positions matching TRBD1. Germline values: CDR1 SGHRS, CDR2 YFSETQ. V dropped 0 bases and J dropped 9; count of bases not matched to a gene: 9. The CDR3 is 15 amino acids. The CDR3 protein is CASSLVGQVVGEQFF. The DNA for the CDR3 is TGCGCCAGCAGCTTGGTTGGACAGGTAGTTGGTGAGCAGTTCTTC. The variable domain in full, completed from reference TRBV5-1 and TRBJ2-1, reads KAGVTQTPRYLIKTRGQQVTLSCSPISGHRSVSWYQQTPGQGLQFLFEYFSETQRNKGNFPGRFSGRQFSNSRSEMNVSTLELGDSALYLCASSLVGQVVGEQFFGPGTRLTVL.

V gene TRBV5-1 combines with J gene TRBJ1-2, with 9 bases that match TRBD1. Trimming cost V 3 bases and J 7 bases; bases outside gene matches: 22. The CDR3 is 19 residues long. Germline CDR1 reads SGHRS; CDR2 reads YFSETQ. Here the CDR3 DNA reads TGCGCCAGCAGCTCCGAGAACCGACAGGGGGTTGTACCTTTGGGTGGCTACACCTTC. Protein product: CASSSENRQGVVPLGGYTF. Variable domain in full (rest from reference TRBV5-1 and TRBJ1-2): KAGVTQTPRYLIKTRGQQVTLSCSPISGHRSVSWYQQTPGQGLQFLFEYFSETQRNKGNFPGRFSGRQFSNSRSEMNVSTLELGDSALYLCASSSENRQGVVPLGGYTFGSGTRLTVV.